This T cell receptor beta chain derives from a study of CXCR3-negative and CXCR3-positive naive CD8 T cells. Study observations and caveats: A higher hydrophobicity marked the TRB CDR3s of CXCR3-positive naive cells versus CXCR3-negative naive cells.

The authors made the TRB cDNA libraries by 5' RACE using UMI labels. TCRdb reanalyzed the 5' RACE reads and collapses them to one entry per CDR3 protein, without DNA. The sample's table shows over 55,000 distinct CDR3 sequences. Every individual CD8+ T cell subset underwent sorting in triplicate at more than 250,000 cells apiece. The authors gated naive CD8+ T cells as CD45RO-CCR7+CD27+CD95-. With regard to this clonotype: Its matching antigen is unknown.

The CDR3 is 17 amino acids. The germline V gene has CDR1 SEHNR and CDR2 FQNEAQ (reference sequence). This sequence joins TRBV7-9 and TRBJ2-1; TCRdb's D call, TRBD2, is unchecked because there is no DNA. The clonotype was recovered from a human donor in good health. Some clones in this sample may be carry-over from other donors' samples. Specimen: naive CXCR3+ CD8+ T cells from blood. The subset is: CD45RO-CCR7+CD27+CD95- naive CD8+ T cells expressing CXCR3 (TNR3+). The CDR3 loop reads CASSRTVAGGTYNEQFF.